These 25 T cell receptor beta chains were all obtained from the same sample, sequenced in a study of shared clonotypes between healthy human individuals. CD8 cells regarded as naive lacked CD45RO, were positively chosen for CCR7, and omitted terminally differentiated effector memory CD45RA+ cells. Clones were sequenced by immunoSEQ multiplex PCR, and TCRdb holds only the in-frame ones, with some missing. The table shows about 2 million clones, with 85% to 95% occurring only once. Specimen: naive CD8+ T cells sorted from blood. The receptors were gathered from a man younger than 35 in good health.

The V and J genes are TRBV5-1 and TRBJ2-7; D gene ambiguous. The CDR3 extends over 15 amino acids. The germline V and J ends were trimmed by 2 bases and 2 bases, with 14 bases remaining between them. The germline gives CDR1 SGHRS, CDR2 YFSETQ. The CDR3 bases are TGCGCCAGCAGCTTCCGGGCCCCGAGCGCCTACGAGCAGTACTTC. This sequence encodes CASSFRAPSAYEQYF.

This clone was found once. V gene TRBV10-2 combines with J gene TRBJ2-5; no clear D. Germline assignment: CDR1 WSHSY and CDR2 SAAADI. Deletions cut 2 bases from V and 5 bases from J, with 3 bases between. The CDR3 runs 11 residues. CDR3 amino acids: CASSEEETQYF. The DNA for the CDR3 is TGCGCCAGCAGTGAGGAGGAGACCCAGTACTTC.

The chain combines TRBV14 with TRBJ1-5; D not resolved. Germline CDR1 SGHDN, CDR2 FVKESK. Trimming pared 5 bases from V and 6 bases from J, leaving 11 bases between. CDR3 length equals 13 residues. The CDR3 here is CASSRATGQPQHF. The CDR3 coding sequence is TGTGCCAGCAGCAGGGCCACGGGTCAGCCCCAGCATTTT.

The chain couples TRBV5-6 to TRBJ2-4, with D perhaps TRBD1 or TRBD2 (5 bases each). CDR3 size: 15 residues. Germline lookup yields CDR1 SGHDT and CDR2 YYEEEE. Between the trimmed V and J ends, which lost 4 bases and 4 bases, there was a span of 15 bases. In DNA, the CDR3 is TGTGCCAGCAGCCAAGCCGGGACGGAAAAAAACATTCAGTACTTC. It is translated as CASSQAGTEKNIQYF.

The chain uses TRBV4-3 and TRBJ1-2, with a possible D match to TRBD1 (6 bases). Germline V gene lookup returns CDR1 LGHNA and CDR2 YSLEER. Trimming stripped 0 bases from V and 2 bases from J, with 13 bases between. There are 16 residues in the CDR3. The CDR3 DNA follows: TGCGCCAGCAGCCAAGATCGGGCAGGGGCGAACTATGGCTACACCTTC. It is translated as CASSQDRAGANYGYTF.

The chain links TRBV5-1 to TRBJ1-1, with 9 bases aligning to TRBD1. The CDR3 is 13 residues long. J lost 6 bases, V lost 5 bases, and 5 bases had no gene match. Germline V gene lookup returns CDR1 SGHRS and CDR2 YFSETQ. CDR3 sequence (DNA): TGCGCCAGCAGGGGACAGGGCCTCCCTGAAGCTTTCTTT. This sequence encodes CASRGQGLPEAFF.

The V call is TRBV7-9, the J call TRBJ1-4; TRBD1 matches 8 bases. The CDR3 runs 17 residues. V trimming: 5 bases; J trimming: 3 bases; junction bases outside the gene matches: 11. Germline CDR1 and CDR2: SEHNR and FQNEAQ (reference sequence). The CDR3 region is CASSRQGSGAANEKLFF. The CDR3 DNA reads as TGTGCCAGCAGCAGACAGGGGTCAGGCGCGGCTAATGAAAAACTGTTTTTT.

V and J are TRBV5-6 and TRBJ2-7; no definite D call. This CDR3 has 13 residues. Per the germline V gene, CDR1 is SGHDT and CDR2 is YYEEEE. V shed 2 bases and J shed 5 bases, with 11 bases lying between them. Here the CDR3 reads CASSFLIRDEQYF. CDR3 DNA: TGTGCCAGCAGCTTCCTAATTAGAGACGAGCAGTACTTC.

The CDR3 reads CASSPYRGMNTEAFF. CDR3 coding DNA: TGCGCCAGCAGTCCTTACAGAGGCATGAACACTGAAGCTTTCTTT. The V gene is TRBV23-1, the J gene TRBJ1-1; D is undetermined. TRBV23-1 is annotated as an ORF whose role is uncertain. V lost 4 bases to trimming and J lost 0 bases, with 12 bases between them. The CDR3 sequence is 15 residues long.

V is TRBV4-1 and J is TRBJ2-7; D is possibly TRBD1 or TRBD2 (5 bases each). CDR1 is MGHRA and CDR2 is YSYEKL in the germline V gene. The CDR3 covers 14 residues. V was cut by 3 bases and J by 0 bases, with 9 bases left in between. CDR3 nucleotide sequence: TGCGCCAGCAGCCATCCCGGGACCTCCTACGAGCAGTACTTC. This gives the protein CASSHPGTSYEQYF.

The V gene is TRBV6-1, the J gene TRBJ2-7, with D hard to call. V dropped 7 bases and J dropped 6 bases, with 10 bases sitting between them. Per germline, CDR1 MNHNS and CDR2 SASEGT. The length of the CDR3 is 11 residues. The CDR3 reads CASTATGEQYF. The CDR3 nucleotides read TGTGCCAGCACCGCGACCGGCGAGCAGTACTTC.

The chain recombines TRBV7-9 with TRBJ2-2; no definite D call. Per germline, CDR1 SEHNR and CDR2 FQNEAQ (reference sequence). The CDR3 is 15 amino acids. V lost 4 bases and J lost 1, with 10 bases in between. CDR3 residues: CASSSWAGNTGELFF. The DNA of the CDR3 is TGTGCCAGCAGCTCTTGGGCAGGGAACACCGGGGAGCTGTTTTTT.

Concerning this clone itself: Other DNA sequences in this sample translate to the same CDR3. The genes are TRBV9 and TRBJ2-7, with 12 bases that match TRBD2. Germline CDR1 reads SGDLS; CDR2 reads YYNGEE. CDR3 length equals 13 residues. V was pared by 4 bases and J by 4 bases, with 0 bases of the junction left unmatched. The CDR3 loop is CASSLAGGYEQYF. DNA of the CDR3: TGTGCCAGCAGCCTAGCGGGAGGGTACGAGCAGTACTTC. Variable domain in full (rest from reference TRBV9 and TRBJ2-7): DSGVTQTPKHLITATGQRVTLRCSPRSGDLSVYWYQQSLDQGLQFLIQYYNGEERAKGNILERFSAQQFPDLHSELNLSSLELGDSALYFCASSLAGGYEQYFGPGTRLTVT.

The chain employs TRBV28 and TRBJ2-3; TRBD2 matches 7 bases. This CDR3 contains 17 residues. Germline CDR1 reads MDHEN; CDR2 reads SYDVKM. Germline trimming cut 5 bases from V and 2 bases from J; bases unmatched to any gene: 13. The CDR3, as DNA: TGTGCCAGCAGTGGCGACCCTAGCGGCCCTGACACAGATACGCAGTATTTT. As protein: CASSGDPSGPDTDTQYF.

In DNA form, the CDR3 reads TGTGCCAGCAGCTTCGCTAGCGGATTAAGGGCCTACGAGCAGTACTTC. It yields the protein CASSFASGLRAYEQYF. The V gene is TRBV13, the J gene TRBJ2-7; 7 nucleotides agree with TRBD2. The J segment lost 2 bases and the V segment lost 3 bases, leaving 10 bases of the junction unmatched. This CDR3 spans 16 amino acids. Per the germline V gene, CDR1 is PRHDT and CDR2 is FYEKMQ (reference sequence).

CDR3 residues: CASSLGWLEGYNEQFF. Here the CDR3 DNA reads TGTGCCAGCAGCTTAGGTTGGCTAGAAGGCTACAATGAGCAGTTCTTC. V and J are TRBV7-8 and TRBJ2-1; D is ambiguous. The germline gives CDR1 SGHVS, CDR2 FQNEAQ. The CDR3 is 16 residues long. V lost 1 base, J lost 3 bases, and 13 bases lay in between.

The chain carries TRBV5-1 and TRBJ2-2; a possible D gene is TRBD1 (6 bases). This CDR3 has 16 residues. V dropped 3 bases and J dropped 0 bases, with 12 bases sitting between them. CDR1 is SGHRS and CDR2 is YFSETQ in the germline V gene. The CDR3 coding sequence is TGCGCCAGCAGCTGGAACAGGGAATCGAACACCGGGGAGCTGTTTTTT. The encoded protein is CASSWNRESNTGELFF.

CDR3 residues: CASSLGVDETQYF. The CDR3 coding sequence is TGTGCCAGCAGCTTGGGAGTCGATGAGACCCAGTACTTC. The chain is built from TRBV7-9 and TRBJ2-5; TRBD2 is a possible D gene (5 bases). This CDR3 is 13 amino acids long. Germline V gene data show CDR1 as SEHNR and CDR2 as FQNEAQ (reference sequence). Trimming removed 3 bases from V and 5 bases from J, with 10 bases in between.

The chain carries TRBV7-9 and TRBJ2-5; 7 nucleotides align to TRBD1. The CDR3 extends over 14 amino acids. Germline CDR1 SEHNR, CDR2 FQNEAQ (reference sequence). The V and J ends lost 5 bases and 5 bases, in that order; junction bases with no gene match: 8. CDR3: CASSPWTGSETQYF. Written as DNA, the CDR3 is TGTGCCAGCAGCCCATGGACAGGATCGGAGACCCAGTACTTC.

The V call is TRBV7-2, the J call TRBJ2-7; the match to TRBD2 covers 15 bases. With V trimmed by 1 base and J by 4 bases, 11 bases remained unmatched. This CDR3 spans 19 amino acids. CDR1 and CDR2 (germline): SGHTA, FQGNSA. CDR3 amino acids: CASSLVPGLAGGISYEQYF. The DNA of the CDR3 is TGTGCCAGCAGCTTAGTCCCGGGACTAGCGGGAGGAATCTCTTACGAGCAGTACTTC.

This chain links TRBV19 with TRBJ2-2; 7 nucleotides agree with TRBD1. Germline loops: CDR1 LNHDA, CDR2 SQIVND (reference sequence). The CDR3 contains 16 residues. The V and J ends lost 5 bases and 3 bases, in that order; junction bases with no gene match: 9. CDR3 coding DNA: TGTGCCAGTAGTCCCCGGGACAGAGAATACACCGGGGAGCTGTTTTTT. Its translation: CASSPRDREYTGELFF.

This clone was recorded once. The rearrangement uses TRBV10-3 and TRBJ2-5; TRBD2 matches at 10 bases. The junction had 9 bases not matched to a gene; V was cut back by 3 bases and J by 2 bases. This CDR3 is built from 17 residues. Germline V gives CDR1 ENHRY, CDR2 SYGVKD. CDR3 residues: CAISDGTSVDLQETQYF. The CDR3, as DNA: TGTGCCATCAGTGACGGGACTAGCGTCGATCTTCAAGAGACCCAGTACTTC.

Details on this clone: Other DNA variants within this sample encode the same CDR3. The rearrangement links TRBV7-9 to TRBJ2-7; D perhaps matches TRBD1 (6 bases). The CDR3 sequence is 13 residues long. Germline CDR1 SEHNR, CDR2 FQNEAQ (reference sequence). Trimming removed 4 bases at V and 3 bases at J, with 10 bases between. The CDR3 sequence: CASSSTGRYEQYF. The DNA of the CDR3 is TGTGCCAGCAGCTCGACAGGCCGCTACGAGCAGTACTTC.

The CDR3 DNA reads TGTGCCAGCAGTTCCACAGGGGGAAAGACTGAAGCTTTCTTT. Translation: CASSSTGGKTEAFF. The V gene is TRBV27, the J gene TRBJ1-1; 8 positions agree with TRBD1. The CDR3 is 14 amino acids. CDR1 is MNHEY and CDR2 is SMNVEV in the germline V gene (reference sequence). V lost 4 bases and J lost 5; bases outside the gene matches: 6.

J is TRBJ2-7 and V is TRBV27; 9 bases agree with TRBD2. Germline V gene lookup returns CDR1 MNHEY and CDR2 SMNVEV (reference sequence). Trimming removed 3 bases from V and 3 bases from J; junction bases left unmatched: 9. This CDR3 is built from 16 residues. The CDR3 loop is CASSFSSAGGYYEQYF. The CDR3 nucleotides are TGTGCCAGCAGTTTTAGTTCAGCGGGAGGTTACTACGAGCAGTACTTC.